This TCR beta chain was sequenced for a study of T cell repertoires in cytomegalovirus infection. Across the study: Public TCR beta signatures were indicative of both CMV infection and a matching HLA type.

TCRdb re-derived calls from the reads in MiXCR, one entry per CDR3 protein. This table has around 280,000 distinct CDR3 sequences, roughly a tenth appearing once. V lost 2 bases and J lost 11, with 13 bases in between. Germline assignment: CDR1 LGHDT and CDR2 YNNKEL (reference sequence). CDR3 length: 12 residues. This clonotype was picked up many times. Specimen: PBMCs. This rearrangement joins TRBV3-1 to TRBJ2-7, with D perhaps TRBD1 (5 bases). The source of this sequence is a human donor in good health (CMV status not recorded). Some clones in this sample may be carry-over from other donors' samples. CDR3 nucleotides: TGTGCCAGCAGCCAATCGGACACCAGGAAGTACTTC. Protein product: CASSQSDTRKYF.